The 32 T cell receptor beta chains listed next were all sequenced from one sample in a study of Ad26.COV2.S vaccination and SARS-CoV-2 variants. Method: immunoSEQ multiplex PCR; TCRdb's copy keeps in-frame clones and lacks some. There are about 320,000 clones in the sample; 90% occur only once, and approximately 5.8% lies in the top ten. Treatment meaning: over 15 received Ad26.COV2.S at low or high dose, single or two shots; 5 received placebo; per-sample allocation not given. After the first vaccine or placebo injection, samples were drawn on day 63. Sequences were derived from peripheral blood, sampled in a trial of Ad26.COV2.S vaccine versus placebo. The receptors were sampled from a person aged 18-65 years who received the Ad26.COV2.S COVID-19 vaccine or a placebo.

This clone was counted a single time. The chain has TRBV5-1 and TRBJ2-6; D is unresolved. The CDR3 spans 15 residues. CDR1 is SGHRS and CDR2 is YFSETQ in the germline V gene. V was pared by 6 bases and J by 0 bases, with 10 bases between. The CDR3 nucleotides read TGCGCCAGCACCCTCTGGGACTCTGGGGCCAACGTCCTGACTTTC. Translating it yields CASTLWDSGANVLTF.

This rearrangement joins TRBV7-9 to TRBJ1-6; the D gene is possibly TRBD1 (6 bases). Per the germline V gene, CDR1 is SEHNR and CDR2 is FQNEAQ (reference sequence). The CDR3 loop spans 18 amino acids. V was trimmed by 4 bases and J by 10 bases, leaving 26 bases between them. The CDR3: CASSSGEEYWLVGSPLHF. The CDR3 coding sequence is TGTGCCAGCAGCTCAGGGGAAGAGTATTGGCTAGTGGGATCACCCCTCCACTTT. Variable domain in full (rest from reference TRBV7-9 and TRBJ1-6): DTGVSQNPRHKITKRGQNVTFRCDPISEHNRLYWYRQTLGQGPEFLTYFQNEAQLEKSRLLSDRFSAERPKGSFSTLEIQRTEQGDSAMYLCASSSGEEYWLVGSPLHFGNGTRLTVT.

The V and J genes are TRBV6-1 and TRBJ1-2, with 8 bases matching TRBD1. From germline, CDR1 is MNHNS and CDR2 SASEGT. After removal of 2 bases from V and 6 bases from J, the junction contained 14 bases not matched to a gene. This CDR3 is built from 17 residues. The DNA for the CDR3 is TGTGCCAGCAGTGAACGGGTTGGGTTGGGCAGGGGGCATGGCTACACCTTC. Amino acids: CASSERVGLGRGHGYTF.

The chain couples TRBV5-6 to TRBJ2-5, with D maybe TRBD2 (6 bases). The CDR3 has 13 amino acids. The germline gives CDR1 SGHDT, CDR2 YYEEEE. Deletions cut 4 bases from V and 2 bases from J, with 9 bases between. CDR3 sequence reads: CASSLLAQETQYF. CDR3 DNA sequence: TGTGCCAGCAGCCTACTAGCTCAAGAGACCCAGTACTTC.

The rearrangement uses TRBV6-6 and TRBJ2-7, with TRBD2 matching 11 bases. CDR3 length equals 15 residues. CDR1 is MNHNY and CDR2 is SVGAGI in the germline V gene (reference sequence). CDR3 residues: CASISSGRISDEQYV. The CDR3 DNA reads TGTGCCAGCATCTCTAGCGGGAGGATCTCCGACGAGCAGTACGTC.

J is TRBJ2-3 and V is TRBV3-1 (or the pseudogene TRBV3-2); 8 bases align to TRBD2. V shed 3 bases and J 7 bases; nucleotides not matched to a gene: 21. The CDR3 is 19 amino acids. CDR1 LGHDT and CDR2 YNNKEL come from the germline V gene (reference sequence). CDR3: CASSQGFTSGPTPPYTQYF. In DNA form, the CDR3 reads TGTGCCAGCAGCCAGGGTTTTACTAGCGGACCGACACCACCTTATACGCAGTATTTT.

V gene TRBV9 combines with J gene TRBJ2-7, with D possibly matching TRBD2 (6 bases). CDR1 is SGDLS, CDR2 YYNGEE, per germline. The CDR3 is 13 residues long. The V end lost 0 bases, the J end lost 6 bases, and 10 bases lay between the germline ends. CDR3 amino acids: CASSVVVGGEQYF. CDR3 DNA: TGTGCCAGCAGCGTAGTGGTGGGGGGCGAGCAGTACTTC.

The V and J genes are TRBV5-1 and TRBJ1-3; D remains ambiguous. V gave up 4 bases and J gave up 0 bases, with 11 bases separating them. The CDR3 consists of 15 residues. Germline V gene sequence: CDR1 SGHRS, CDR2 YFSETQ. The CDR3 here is CASSRTSSSGNTIYF. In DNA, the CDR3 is TGCGCCAGCAGCCGTACGAGCAGCTCTGGAAACACCATATATTTT.

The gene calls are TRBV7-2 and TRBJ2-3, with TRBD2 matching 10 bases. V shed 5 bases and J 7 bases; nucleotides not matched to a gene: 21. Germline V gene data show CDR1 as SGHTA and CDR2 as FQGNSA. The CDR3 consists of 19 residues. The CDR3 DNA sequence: TGTGCCAGCAGCCCAAGAAGAATGAGCGGGGGGGCGGGTCTTTATACGCAGTATTTT. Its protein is CASSPRRMSGGAGLYTQYF.

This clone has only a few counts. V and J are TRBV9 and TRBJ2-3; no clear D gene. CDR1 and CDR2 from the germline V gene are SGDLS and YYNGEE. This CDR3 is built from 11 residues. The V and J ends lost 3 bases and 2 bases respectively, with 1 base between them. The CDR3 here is CASSDTDTQYF. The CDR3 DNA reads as TGTGCCAGCAGCGACACAGATACGCAGTATTTT.

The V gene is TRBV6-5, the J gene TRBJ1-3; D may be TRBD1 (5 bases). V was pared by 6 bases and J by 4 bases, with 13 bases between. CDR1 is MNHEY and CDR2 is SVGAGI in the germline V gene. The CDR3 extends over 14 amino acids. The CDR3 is CASSDSGDGNTIYF. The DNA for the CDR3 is TGTGCCAGCAGCGATTCGGGGGACGGAAACACCATATATTTT.

CDR3 bases: TGCGCCAGCAGCTTCGGTCCGTGGGAGAACTCCTACAATGAGCAGTTCTTC. It yields the protein CASSFGPWENSYNEQFF. This chain links TRBV5-1 with TRBJ2-1, with a weak D call TRBD2 (5 bases). V lost 2 bases to trimming and J lost 0 bases, with 15 bases between them. Germline CDR1 SGHRS, CDR2 YFSETQ. This CDR3 region has 17 residues. The complete variable domain, with remaining parts taken from reference TRBV5-1 and TRBJ2-1, reads KAGVTQTPRYLIKTRGQQVTLSCSPISGHRSVSWYQQTPGQGLQFLFEYFSETQRNKGNFPGRFSGRQFSNSRSEMNVSTLELGDSALYLCASSFGPWENSYNEQFFGPGTRLTVL.

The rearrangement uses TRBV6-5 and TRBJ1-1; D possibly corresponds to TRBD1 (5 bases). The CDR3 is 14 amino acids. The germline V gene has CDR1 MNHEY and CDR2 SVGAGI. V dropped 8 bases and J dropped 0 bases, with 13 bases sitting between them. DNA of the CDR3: TGTGCCAGCGGGGACCAGGGCCTGAACACTGAAGCTTTCTTT. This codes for CASGDQGLNTEAFF.

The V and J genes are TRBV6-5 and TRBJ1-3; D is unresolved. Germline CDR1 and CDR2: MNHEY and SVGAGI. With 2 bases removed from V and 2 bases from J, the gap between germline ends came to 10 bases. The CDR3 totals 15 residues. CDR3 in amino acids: CASSYILPTGNTIYF. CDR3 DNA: TGTGCCAGCAGTTACATCCTGCCTACTGGAAACACCATATATTTT.

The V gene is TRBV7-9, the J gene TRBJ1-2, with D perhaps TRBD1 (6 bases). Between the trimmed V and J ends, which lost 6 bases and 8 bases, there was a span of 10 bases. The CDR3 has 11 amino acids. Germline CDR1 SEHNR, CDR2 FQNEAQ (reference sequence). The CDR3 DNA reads TGTGCCAGCAGTACAGGGTACGGCTACACCTTC. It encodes CASSTGYGYTF.

The CDR3 coding sequence is TGTGCCAGCAGCTTAGAGTCGTATAAGGGATCCCAAACCACCTACGAGCAGTACTTC. Amino acids: CASSLESYKGSQTTYEQYF. This chain joins TRBV7-2 and TRBJ2-7; D is undetermined. With 1 base removed from V and 2 bases from J, the gap between germline ends came to 24 bases. Germline V lookup: CDR1 SGHTA, CDR2 FQGNSA. The CDR3 extends over 19 amino acids.

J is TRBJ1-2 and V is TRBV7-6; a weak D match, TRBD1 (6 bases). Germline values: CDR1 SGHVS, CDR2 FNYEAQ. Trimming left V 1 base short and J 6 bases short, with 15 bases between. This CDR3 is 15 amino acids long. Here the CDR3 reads CASSLGPGARDGYTF. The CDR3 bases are TGTGCCAGCAGCTTAGGACCAGGGGCCCGAGATGGCTACACCTTC.

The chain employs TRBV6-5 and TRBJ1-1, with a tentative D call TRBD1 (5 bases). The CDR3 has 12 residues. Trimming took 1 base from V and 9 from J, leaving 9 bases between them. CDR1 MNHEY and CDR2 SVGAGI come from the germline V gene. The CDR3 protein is CASSYYGAQAFF. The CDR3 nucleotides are TGTGCCAGCAGTTACTACGGGGCCCAAGCTTTCTTT.

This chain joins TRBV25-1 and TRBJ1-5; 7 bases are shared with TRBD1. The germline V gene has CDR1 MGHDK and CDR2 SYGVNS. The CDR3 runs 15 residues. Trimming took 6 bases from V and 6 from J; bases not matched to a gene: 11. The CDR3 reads CASSETGVGGQPQHF. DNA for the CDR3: TGTGCCAGCAGCGAAACAGGGGTCGGCGGTCAGCCCCAGCATTTT.

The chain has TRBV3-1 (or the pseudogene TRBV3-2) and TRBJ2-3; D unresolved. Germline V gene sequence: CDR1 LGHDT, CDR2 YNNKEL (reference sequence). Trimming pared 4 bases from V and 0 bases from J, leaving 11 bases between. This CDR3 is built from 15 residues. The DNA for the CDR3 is TGTGCCAGCAGCCTACTTCCTAGAAGCACAGATACGCAGTATTTT. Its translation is CASSLLPRSTDTQYF.

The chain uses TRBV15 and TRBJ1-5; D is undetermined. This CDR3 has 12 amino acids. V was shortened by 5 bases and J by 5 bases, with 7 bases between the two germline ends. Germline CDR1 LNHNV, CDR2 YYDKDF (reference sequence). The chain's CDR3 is CATSGLDQPQHF. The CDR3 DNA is TGTGCCACCAGCGGCCTAGATCAGCCCCAGCATTTT.

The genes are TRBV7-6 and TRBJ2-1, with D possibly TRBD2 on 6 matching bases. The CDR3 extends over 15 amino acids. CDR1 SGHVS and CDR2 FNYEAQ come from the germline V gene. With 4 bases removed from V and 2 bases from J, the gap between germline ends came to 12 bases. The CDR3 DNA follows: TGTGCCAGCAGCTCCCGGGACTCCCCCTACAATGAGCAGTTCTTC. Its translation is CASSSRDSPYNEQFF.

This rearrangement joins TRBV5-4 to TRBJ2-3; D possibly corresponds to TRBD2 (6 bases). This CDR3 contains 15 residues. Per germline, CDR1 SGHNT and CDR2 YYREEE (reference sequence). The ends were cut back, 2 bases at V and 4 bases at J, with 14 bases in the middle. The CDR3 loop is CASSFSGEGADTQYF. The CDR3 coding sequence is TGTGCCAGCAGCTTCTCGGGAGAGGGTGCAGATACGCAGTATTTT.

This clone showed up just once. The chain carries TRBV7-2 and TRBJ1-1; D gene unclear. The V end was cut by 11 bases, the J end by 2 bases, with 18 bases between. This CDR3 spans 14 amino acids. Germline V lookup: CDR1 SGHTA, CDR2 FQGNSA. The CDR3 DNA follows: TGTGCCTCCACATCAGTTTTTCCCAACACTGAAGCTTTCTTT. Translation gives CASTSVFPNTEAFF.

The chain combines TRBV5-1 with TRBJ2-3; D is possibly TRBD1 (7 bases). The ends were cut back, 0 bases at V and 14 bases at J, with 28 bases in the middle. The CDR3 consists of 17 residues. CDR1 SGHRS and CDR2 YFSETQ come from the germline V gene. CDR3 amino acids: CASSLEGGTGQTTSRYF. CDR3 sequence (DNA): TGCGCCAGCAGCTTGGAAGGCGGGACGGGACAGACAACCAGCCGGTATTTT.

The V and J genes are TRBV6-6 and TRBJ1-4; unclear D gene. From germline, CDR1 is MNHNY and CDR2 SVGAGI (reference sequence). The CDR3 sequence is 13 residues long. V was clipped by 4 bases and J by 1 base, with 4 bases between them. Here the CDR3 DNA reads TGTGCCAGCAGTTGGCTAACTAATGAAAAACTGTTTTTT. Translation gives CASSWLTNEKLFF.

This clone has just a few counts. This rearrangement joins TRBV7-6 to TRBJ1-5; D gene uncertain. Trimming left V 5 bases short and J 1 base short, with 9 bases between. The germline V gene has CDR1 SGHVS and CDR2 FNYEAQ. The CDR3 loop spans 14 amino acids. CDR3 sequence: CASSPEGSNQPQHF. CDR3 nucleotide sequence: TGTGCCAGCAGCCCGGAGGGAAGCAATCAGCCCCAGCATTTT. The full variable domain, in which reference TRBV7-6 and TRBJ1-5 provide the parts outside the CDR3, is GAGVSQSPRYKVTKRGQDVALRCDPISGHVSLYWYRQALGQGPEFLTYFNYEAQQDKSGLPNDRFSAERPEGSISTLTIQRTEQRDSAMYRCASSPEGSNQPQHFGDGTRLSIL.

CDR3 sequence: CSAGRGPSMNTEAFF. The CDR3, as DNA: TGCAGCGCGGGGAGGGGCCCGTCAATGAACACTGAAGCTTTCTTT. The chain is built from TRBV29-1 and TRBJ1-1; D may be TRBD1 (5 bases). This CDR3 region has 15 residues. Trimming removed 7 bases at V and 0 bases at J, with 18 bases between. The germline gives CDR1 SQVTM, CDR2 ANQGSEA.

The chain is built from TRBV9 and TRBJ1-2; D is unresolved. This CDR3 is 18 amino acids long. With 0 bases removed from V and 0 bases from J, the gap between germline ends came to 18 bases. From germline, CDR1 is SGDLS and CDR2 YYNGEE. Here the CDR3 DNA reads TGTGCCAGCAGCGTAGTCGGATATCCGGCAGCTACTAACTATGGCTACACCTTC. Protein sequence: CASSVVGYPAATNYGYTF. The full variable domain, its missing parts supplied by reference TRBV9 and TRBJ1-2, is DSGVTQTPKHLITATGQRVTLRCSPRSGDLSVYWYQQSLDQGLQFLIQYYNGEERAKGNILERFSAQQFPDLHSELNLSSLELGDSALYFCASSVVGYPAATNYGYTFGSGTRLTVV.

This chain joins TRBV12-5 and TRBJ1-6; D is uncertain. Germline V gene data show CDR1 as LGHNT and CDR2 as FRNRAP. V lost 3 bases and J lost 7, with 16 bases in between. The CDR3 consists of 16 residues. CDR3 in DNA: TGTGCTAGTGGTTTACTAGCCGGATTGGGGAATTCACCCCTCCACTTT. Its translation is CASGLLAGLGNSPLHF.

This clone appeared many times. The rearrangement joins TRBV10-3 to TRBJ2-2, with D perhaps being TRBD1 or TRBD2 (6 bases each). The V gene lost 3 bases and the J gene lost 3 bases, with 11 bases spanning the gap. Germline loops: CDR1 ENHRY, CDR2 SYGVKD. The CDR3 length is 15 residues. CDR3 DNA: TGTGCCATCAGTGATAAGGGGGAGGACACCGGGGAGCTGTTTTTT. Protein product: CAISDKGEDTGELFF.

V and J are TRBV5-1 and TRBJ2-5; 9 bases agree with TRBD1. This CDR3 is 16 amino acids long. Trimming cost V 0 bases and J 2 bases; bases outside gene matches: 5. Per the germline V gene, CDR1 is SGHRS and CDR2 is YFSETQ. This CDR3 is CASSLGTGDRQETQYF. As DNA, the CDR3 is TGCGCCAGCAGCTTGGGGACAGGGGACAGACAAGAGACCCAGTACTTC.